The 29 T cell receptor beta chains below come from one sample, sequenced in a study of lymphopenia after photon versus proton radiotherapy (dated by TCRdb to about 2019). The library was produced with the immunoSEQ multiplex PCR assay. The table was pulled from immuneACCESS by TCRdb, which kept in-frame rearrangements only. Such tables lose some clones; where checked, under half of the loss comes from unresolved V genes, and the rest has no known cause. This sample holds over 50,000 clones; roughly 86% were observed only once. The top ten constitute about 2% of the sample. Sequenced here: peripheral blood, sampled from a patient treated with photon-based radiotherapy. Every receptor here comes from a man in his forties with gastric cancer.

The chain has TRBV18 and TRBJ2-5; D uncertain. V was trimmed by 0 bases and J by 5 bases, leaving 7 bases between them. Germline CDR1 KGHSH, CDR2 LQKENI. The CDR3 length is 13 residues. CDR3 bases: TGTGCCAGCTCACCACCAACCGGGGAGACCCAGTACTTC. Its translation is CASSPPTGETQYF. Filled out from reference TRBV18 and TRBJ2-5, the complete variable domain reads NAGVMQNPRHLVRRRGQEARLRCSPMKGHSHVYWYRQLPEEGLKFMVYLQKENIIDESGMPKERFSAEFPKEGPSILRIQQVVRGDSAAYFCASSPPTGETQYFGPGTRLLVL.

This clone turned up a few times. The rearrangement joins TRBV19 to TRBJ1-5, with TRBD1 matching 7 bases. After removal of 3 bases from V and 7 bases from J, the junction contained 6 bases not matched to a gene. Germline V lookup: CDR1 LNHDA, CDR2 SQIVND (reference sequence). The CDR3 is made up of 14 amino acids. The CDR3 sequence: CASSIEGARQPQHF. For the CDR3, the DNA is TGTGCCAGTAGTATTGAGGGGGCGAGGCAGCCCCAGCATTTT.

This clone was detected only once. The V and J genes are TRBV21-1 and TRBJ2-1; the table calls TRBD2, which could not be checked here. TRBV21-1 is tagged as a pseudogene. The CDR3 consists of 17 residues. The DNA of the CDR3 is TGTGCCAGCAGCATCCGCCTAGCGGGGGGGATCTACAATGAGCAGTTCTTC. This translates into CASSIRLAGGIYNEQFF.

The chain is built from TRBV6-6 and TRBJ1-3; TRBD1 is a possible D gene (6 bases). V was pared by 10 bases and J by 2 bases, with 15 bases between. Germline loops: CDR1 MNHNY, CDR2 SVGAGI (reference sequence). The CDR3 spans 14 residues. The CDR3 nucleotides are TGTGCCACCCAGGAAACAGGGACTGGAAACACCATATATTTT. Translation: CATQETGTGNTIYF.

This chain uses TRBV7-9 with TRBJ1-6; the match to TRBD1 covers 7 bases. V gave up 5 bases and J gave up 7 bases; unmatched junction bases: 5. This CDR3 is built from 14 residues. Germline V gives CDR1 SEHNR, CDR2 FQNEAQ (reference sequence). The CDR3, as DNA: TGTGCCAGCAGCCCGGGACAGCAGAATTCACCCCTCCACTTT. It yields the protein CASSPGQQNSPLHF. The complete variable domain, with remaining parts taken from reference TRBV7-9 and TRBJ1-6, reads DTGVSQNPRHKITKRGQNVTFRCDPISEHNRLYWYRQTLGQGPEFLTYFQNEAQLEKSRLLSDRFSAERPKGSFSTLEIQRTEQGDSAMYLCASSPGQQNSPLHFGNGTRLTVT.

The V call is TRBV5-1, the J call TRBJ1-4; D perhaps matches TRBD1 (5 bases). Trimming took 0 bases from V and 6 from J, leaving 12 bases between them. Germline assignment: CDR1 SGHRS and CDR2 YFSETQ. The CDR3 length is 15 residues. CDR3 in DNA: TGCGCCAGCAGCTTGGCCGCCAGGGATGATGAAAAACTGTTTTTT. Its translation: CASSLAARDDEKLFF.

This chain links TRBV15 with TRBJ1-1; TRBD1 matches at 9 bases. V was clipped by 1 base and J by 9 bases; unmatched bases: 6. Germline V gene data show CDR1 as LNHNV and CDR2 as YYDKDF (reference sequence). The CDR3 consists of 14 residues. The CDR3 coding sequence is TGTGCCACCAGCAGAGGGAACAGGGGGCCTCAAGCTTTCTTT. It yields the protein CATSRGNRGPQAFF.

The V call is TRBV4-3, the J call TRBJ1-3, with D unclear. The germline V and J ends were trimmed by 0 bases and 4 bases, with 10 bases remaining between them. The CDR3 totals 15 residues. CDR1 and CDR2 (germline): LGHNA, YSLEER. CDR3 sequence: CASSQDAGKGNTIYF. The CDR3 bases are TGCGCCAGCAGCCAAGATGCGGGGAAAGGAAACACCATATATTTT.

A few counts support this clone. The chain carries TRBV7-9 and TRBJ1-3; D remains ambiguous. V was trimmed by 6 bases and J by 10 bases, leaving 16 bases between them. Per germline, CDR1 SEHNR and CDR2 FQNEAQ (reference sequence). This CDR3 region has 13 residues. CDR3 DNA sequence: TGTGCCAGCAGGGCTAGGAACGACCGGACCATATATTTT. It specifies CASRARNDRTIYF.

This chain joins TRBV7-6 and TRBJ2-7; TRBD1 is a possible D gene (6 bases). The V and J ends lost 0 bases and 0 bases respectively, with 9 bases between them. CDR1 is SGHVS and CDR2 is FNYEAQ in the germline V gene. The CDR3 has 15 amino acids. CDR3 DNA sequence: TGTGCCAGCAGCTTAGCCCCGGACAGCTCCTACGAGCAGTACTTC. It codes for CASSLAPDSSYEQYF.

With respect to this clone: A much larger clone lies one base from this, so it may be a read error. This chain links TRBV5-4 with TRBJ1-6; 12 positions match TRBD1. CDR1 is SGHNT and CDR2 is YYREEE in the germline V gene (reference sequence). The J segment lost 10 bases and the V segment lost 4 bases, leaving 9 bases of the junction unmatched. This CDR3 spans 16 amino acids. CDR3 protein: CASSPSSGTGGSPLHF. The DNA for the CDR3 is TGTGCCAGCAGCCCTTCCTCCGGGACAGGGGGCTCACCCCTCCACTTT.

The table lists this clone with a few counts. The J gene is TRBJ1-1, the V gene TRBV7-2; D is undetermined. CDR1 and CDR2 from the germline V gene are SGHTA and FQGNSA. Trimming stripped 4 bases from V and 10 bases from J, with 13 bases between. This CDR3 spans 12 amino acids. CDR3 DNA sequence: TGTGCCAGCAGCTCCGGACGATTAGTAGCTTTCTTT. Its translation is CASSSGRLVAFF. Full variable domain (remainder filled in from reference TRBV7-2 and TRBJ1-1): GAGVSQSPSNKVTEKGKDVELRCDPISGHTALYWYRQSLGQGLEFLIYFQGNSAPDKSGLPSDRFSAERTGGSVSTLTIQRTQQEDSAVYLCASSSGRLVAFFGQGTRLTVV.

The V call is TRBV18, the J call TRBJ2-5; a possible D gene is TRBD2 (5 bases). The CDR3 is made up of 14 amino acids. Between the trimmed V and J ends, which lost 2 bases and 4 bases, there was a span of 11 bases. Per germline, CDR1 KGHSH and CDR2 LQKENI. The CDR3 loop is CASSPGSRGETQYF. The DNA of the CDR3 is TGTGCCAGCTCACCAGGTTCCCGGGGAGAGACCCAGTACTTC.

The chain is built from TRBV7-8 and TRBJ1-5; D is possibly TRBD1 (5 bases). The CDR3 is 14 residues long. V gave up 5 bases and J gave up 6 bases, with 14 bases separating them. Germline V gene sequence: CDR1 SGHVS, CDR2 FQNEAQ. CDR3 protein: CASSQWAGGQPQHF. DNA of the CDR3: TGTGCCAGCAGCCAGTGGGCCGGGGGTCAGCCCCAGCATTTT. The complete variable domain, with remaining parts taken from reference TRBV7-8 and TRBJ1-5, reads GAGVSQSPRYKVAKRGQDVALRCDPISGHVSLFWYQQALGQGPEFLTYFQNEAQLDKSGLPSDRFFAERPEGSVSTLKIQRTQQEDSAVYLCASSQWAGGQPQHFGDGTRLSIL.

The chain's CDR3 is CASSLQAPNTEAFF. The DNA for the CDR3 is TGTGCCAGCAGTCTACAGGCCCCGAACACTGAAGCTTTCTTT. V is TRBV7-8 and J is TRBJ1-1; the D gene is possibly TRBD1 (5 bases). Germline CDR1 reads SGHVS; CDR2 reads FQNEAQ. The germline V and J ends were trimmed by 6 bases and 1 base, with 12 bases remaining between them. CDR3 length: 14 residues.

This sequence joins TRBV14 and TRBJ2-3, with TRBD2 identical over 11 bases. The junction had 4 bases not matched to a gene; V was cut back by 1 base and J by 4 bases. The germline CDR1 and CDR2 sequences are SGHDN and FVKESK. CDR3 size: 16 residues. Here the CDR3 reads CASSQGSGGAADTQYF. The CDR3 DNA sequence: TGTGCCAGCAGCCAAGGTAGCGGGGGGGCCGCAGATACGCAGTATTTT. The full variable domain, in which reference TRBV14 and TRBJ2-3 provide the parts outside the CDR3, is EAGVTQFPSHSVIEKGQTVTLRCDPISGHDNLYWYRRVMGKEIKFLLHFVKESKQDESGMPNNRFLAERTGGTYSTLKVQPAELEDSGVYFCASSQGSGGAADTQYFGPGTRLTVL.

V is TRBV30 and J is TRBJ2-5, with 7 nucleotides matching TRBD2. This CDR3 region has 14 residues. Germline loops: CDR1 GTSNPN, CDR2 SVGIG (reference sequence). V gave up 2 bases and J gave up 1 base; unmatched junction bases: 4. CDR3 sequence reads: CAWSTSGAQETQYF. Here the CDR3 DNA reads TGTGCCTGGAGTACGAGCGGGGCCCAAGAGACCCAGTACTTC. Looking up the rest from reference TRBV30 and TRBJ2-5 gives the full variable domain: SQTIHQWPATLVQPVGSPLSLECTVEGTSNPNLYWYRQAAGRGLQLLFYSVGIGQISSEVPQNLSASRPQDRQFILSSKKLLLSDSGFYLCAWSTSGAQETQYFGPGTRLLVL.

This chain uses TRBV18 with TRBJ1-1; D uncertain. V lost 0 bases, J lost 1 base, and 3 bases lay in between. From germline, CDR1 is KGHSH and CDR2 LQKENI. The CDR3 covers 13 residues. CDR3 DNA sequence: TGTGCCAGCTCACCACCAACGAACACTGAAGCTTTCTTT. This gives the protein CASSPPTNTEAFF. The variable domain in full, completed from reference TRBV18 and TRBJ1-1, reads NAGVMQNPRHLVRRRGQEARLRCSPMKGHSHVYWYRQLPEEGLKFMVYLQKENIIDESGMPKERFSAEFPKEGPSILRIQQVVRGDSAAYFCASSPPTNTEAFFGQGTRLTVV.

This rearrangement joins TRBV7-8 to TRBJ2-7; D is uncertain. Trimming shortened V by 1 base and J by 3 bases, and 13 bases separated the two germline ends. The CDR3 runs to 15 residues. Germline assignment: CDR1 SGHVS and CDR2 FQNEAQ. CDR3 protein: CASSLGGSRIYEQYF. The CDR3, as DNA: TGTGCCAGCAGCTTAGGTGGCAGCCGGATCTACGAGCAGTACTTC.

V and J are TRBV10-3 and TRBJ2-4; D might be TRBD2 (5 bases). V shed 7 bases and J shed 7 bases, with 14 bases lying between them. Looked up from germline, CDR1 is ENHRY and CDR2 is SYGVKD. The CDR3 consists of 13 residues. The DNA for the CDR3 is TGTGCCATCACCCCTAGCCCCGGGAACATTCAGTACTTC. It is translated as CAITPSPGNIQYF.

The chain employs TRBV4-3 and TRBJ1-1, with 7 nucleotides matching TRBD1. The CDR3 is 13 residues long. The germline gives CDR1 LGHNA, CDR2 YSLEER. The V and J ends lost 0 bases and 11 bases, in that order; junction bases with no gene match: 6. CDR3 bases: TGCGCCAGCAGCCAAGAAAAGCTGACAGGGGCTTTCTTT. Translating it yields CASSQEKLTGAFF.

CDR3 loop: CASSQPGQGYEQYF. CDR3 nucleotides: TGCGCCAGCAGCCAACCGGGACAGGGATACGAGCAGTACTTC. The chain couples TRBV5-1 to TRBJ2-7; 9 bases map to TRBD1. The CDR3 loop spans 14 amino acids. The J segment lost 4 bases and the V segment lost 4 bases, leaving 6 bases of the junction unmatched. Germline V gene lookup returns CDR1 SGHRS and CDR2 YFSETQ.

As regards this clone: The junction shows a germline mismatch at one end, possibly a read error. The rearrangement uses TRBV29-1 and TRBJ2-3, with D perhaps matching TRBD2 (7 bases). The germline CDR1 and CDR2 sequences are SQVTM and ANQGSEA. The length of the CDR3 is 15 residues. The CDR3 is CSVEGGGFGTDTQYF. Written as DNA, the CDR3 is TGCAGCGTCGAAGGCGGGGGCTTCGGCACAGATACGCAGTATTTT.

This clone was seen just once. This sequence joins TRBV9 and TRBJ2-5; TRBD2 matches at 7 bases. The CDR3 runs 15 residues. The trim removed 0 bases at V and 5 bases at J, leaving 7 bases unmatched. Germline loops: CDR1 SGDLS, CDR2 YYNGEE. The CDR3: CASSVVGREGETQYF. The CDR3 DNA is TGTGCCAGCAGCGTAGTTGGCAGGGAGGGGGAGACCCAGTACTTC. Full variable domain (outside the CDR3, taken from reference TRBV9 and TRBJ2-5): DSGVTQTPKHLITATGQRVTLRCSPRSGDLSVYWYQQSLDQGLQFLIQYYNGEERAKGNILERFSAQQFPDLHSELNLSSLELGDSALYFCASSVVGREGETQYFGPGTRLLVL.

The J gene is TRBJ1-5, the V gene TRBV6-1; D is unclear. Germline CDR1 and CDR2: MNHNS and SASEGT. V lost 0 bases and J lost 5, with 14 bases in between. The CDR3 has 16 residues. In DNA form, the CDR3 reads TGTGCCAGCAGTGAAGCGCTTCTGGGGATGTATCAGCCCCAGCATTTT. Translated: CASSEALLGMYQPQHF.

The gene calls are TRBV7-9 and TRBJ2-2, with D unresolved. Germline CDR1 SEHNR, CDR2 FQNEAQ (reference sequence). Trimming took off 10 bases at V and 4 bases at J, with 10 bases between the two ends. The CDR3 has 12 amino acids. The CDR3 sequence: CAIFRATGELFF. As DNA, the CDR3 is TGTGCCATTTTTAGGGCCACCGGGGAGCTGTTTTTT.

This chain links TRBV5-6 with TRBJ2-7; possibly TRBD1 or TRBD2 for D (5 bases each). The CDR3 sequence is 16 residues long. The germline V gene has CDR1 SGHDT and CDR2 YYEEEE. The germline V and J ends were trimmed by 3 bases and 0 bases, with 16 bases remaining between them. The CDR3 DNA sequence: TGTGCCAGCAGCTACCGTCGGGGCCTGCACTCCTACGAGCAGTACTTC. It translates to CASSYRRGLHSYEQYF.

The rearrangement links TRBV5-6 to TRBJ1-2; D remains ambiguous. The length of the CDR3 is 13 residues. Trimming shortened V by 3 bases and J by 5 bases, and 11 bases separated the two germline ends. Germline CDR1 is SGHDT and CDR2 is YYEEEE. The CDR3 DNA is TGTGCCAGCAGCTCCCAGTTGGTGTATGGCTACACCTTC. It translates to CASSSQLVYGYTF.

This chain connects TRBV6-6 to TRBJ1-3; no firm D call. The V gene lost 2 bases and the J gene lost 0 bases, with 5 bases spanning the gap. The length of the CDR3 is 14 residues. Germline V gives CDR1 MNHNY, CDR2 SVGAGI (reference sequence). This CDR3 is CASSYTLSGNTIYF. The DNA for the CDR3 is TGTGCCAGCAGTTACACCCTCTCTGGAAACACCATATATTTT.